This TCR beta chain was recorded in a study of CD8 T cells in ankylosing spondylitis. Whole-study results and caveats: Disease-linked clones reportedly showed significant enrichment in matched ankylosing spondylitis synovial fluid.

The V gene lost 3 bases and the J gene lost 2 bases, with 15 bases spanning the gap. Germline values: CDR1 SGDLS, CDR2 YYNGEE. CDR3 length equals 15 residues. Scientists made TCR beta libraries using quantitative 5'-RACE with molecular barcodes. MiXCR was run by TCRdb on the 5' RACE reads, yielding one entry per CDR3 protein. The repertoire includes around 150,000 distinct CDR3 sequences, 40% to 50% of them detected once, and 13% to 15% sits in the top ten. This clonotype turned up a few times. Its cognate antigen is unknown. Sequenced material: synovial fluid, either unsorted or a sorted T cell fraction (not recorded which). The origin of this receptor is a male donor with ankylosing spondylitis. The chain carries TRBV9 and TRBJ2-7; a possible D gene is TRBD1 (6 bases). The CDR3 sequence: CASSASRDTTYEQYF. The CDR3, as DNA: TGTGCCAGCAGCGCCTCCCGGGACACCACCTACGAGCAGTACTTC.